Below, 4 T cell receptor beta chains from the same sample are listed, as sequenced in a study of cytomegalovirus exposure and HLA in healthy donors. Both 60 Vbeta primers and 13 Jbeta primers went into the PCR. The assay was immunoSEQ multiplex PCR, and TCRdb's table has in-frame clones only and misses some. This table has around 100,000 clones, around three quarters appearing once. Specimen: PBMCs. Receptors originate from a young woman in good health and CMV-seropositive.

The rearrangement uses TRBV18 and TRBJ1-2; D gene uncertain. The germline gives CDR1 KGHSH, CDR2 LQKENI. This CDR3 has 13 amino acids. V was shortened by 4 bases and J by 6 bases, with 12 bases between the two germline ends. CDR3 nucleotide sequence: TGTGCCAGCTCACTAAGGCGAACAGATGGCTACACCTTC. This gives the protein CASSLRRTDGYTF.

The rearrangement uses TRBV18 and TRBJ2-7; 13 bases line up with TRBD2. Germline CDR1 is KGHSH and CDR2 is LQKENI. Unmatched junction bases numbered 4, after V lost 3 bases and J lost 5 bases. The CDR3 loop spans 15 amino acids. The CDR3 coding sequence is TGTGCCAGCTCACCCGGGACTAGCGGGAACAACGAGCAGTACTTC. The encoded protein is CASSPGTSGNNEQYF.

The gene calls are TRBV7-9 and TRBJ1-4; 8 bases agree with TRBD1. The CDR3 extends over 13 amino acids. After removal of 5 bases from V and 8 bases from J, the junction contained 4 bases not matched to a gene. Germline V CDR1 and CDR2: SEHNR, FQNEAQ (reference sequence). CDR3 bases: TGTGCCAGCAGCCTCGGGACAGGAGAAAAACTGTTTTTT. Translating gives CASSLGTGEKLFF.

The chain employs TRBV19 and TRBJ2-7; 10 positions match TRBD2. The CDR3 is made up of 12 amino acids. Trimming removed 8 bases from V and 4 bases from J; junction bases left unmatched: 2. In germline, CDR1 is LNHDA, CDR2 SQIVND (reference sequence). CDR3 in amino acids: CASGTSAYEQYF. The CDR3 DNA reads as TGTGCCAGTGGGACTAGCGCATACGAGCAGTACTTC.